This is a list of T cell receptor beta chains from one sample in a study of shared clonotypes between healthy human individuals. The method was immunoSEQ multiplex PCR; TCRdb's version includes in-frame clones alone and lacks a portion of them. The repertoire holds millions of clones, with approximately 94% as singletons. Input material: naive CD8+ T cells from PBMCs. These receptors originate from a man younger than 35 in good health. Some clones in this sample may be carry-over from other donors' samples. The CDR3 runs from the conserved cysteine through the conserved F or W. D genes are given only for firm matches. Expanded clones get a size class; other rows say once, few or many, or leave the size out.

TRBV4-1,once,TRBJ2-4,NA,CASSPNVEYRVQYF,TGCGCCAGCAGCCCGAACGTAGAGTATCGGGTTCAGTACTTC
TRBV10-3,NA,TRBJ2-3,NA,CAITSDSDTQYF,TGTGCCATCACCAGTGATTCCGATACGCAGTATTTT
TRBV5-6,NA,TRBJ1-1,TRBD1,CASSLNLQGSGF,TGTGCCAGCAGCTTGAATCTACAGGGGTCCGGGTTT
TRBV6-6,NA,TRBJ2-3,TRBD2,CASWEAGAEPDTQYF,TGTGCCAGCTGGGAGGCGGGAGCGGAGCCAGATACGCAGTATTTT
TRBV7-3,NA,TRBJ1-4,NA,CASSLTRRAPNEKLFF,TGTGCCAGCAGCTTAACGAGGAGGGCGCCGAATGAAAAACTGTTTTTT
TRBV18,NA,TRBJ2-1,NA,CASSPGPPEMGQFF,TGTGCCAGCTCGCCGGGACCCCCTGAAATGGGGCAGTTCTTC
TRBV9,NA,TRBJ2-7,NA,CASSVVGDTYEQYF,TGTGCCAGCAGCGTAGTCGGCGATACCTACGAGCAGTACTTC
TRBV28,NA,TRBJ2-7,TRBD1,CASSWAGGVYEQYF,TGTGCCAGCAGTTGGGCAGGGGGCGTTTACGAGCAGTACTTC
TRBV27,NA,TRBJ1-5,TRBD1,CASSLSFGDSNQPQHF,TGTGCCAGCAGTTTATCTTTCGGGGACAGTAATCAGCCCCAGCATTTT
TRBV28,NA,TRBJ2-2,TRBD1,CASSFNRDRDPGELFF,TGTGCCAGCAGTTTCAACCGGGACAGGGATCCCGGGGAGCTGTTTTTT
TRBV18,NA,TRBJ2-1,TRBD2,CASSPPLAGPYNEQFF,TGTGCCAGCTCACCACCACTAGCGGGCCCCTACAATGAGCAGTTCTTC
TRBV5-1,NA,TRBJ2-5,TRBD2,CASSLVVRLAGQQETQYF,TGCGCCAGCAGCTTGGTGGTGAGACTAGCGGGACAACAAGAGACCCAGTACTTC
TRBV4-3,NA,TRBJ1-4,TRBD1,CASSQLAGTGALNEKLFF,TGCGCCAGCAGCCAATTGGCCGGGACAGGGGCCCTTAATGAAAAACTGTTTTTT
TRBV4-2,once,TRBJ2-3,TRBD2,CASSQEGTRVPDTQYF,TGTGCCAGCAGCCAAGAAGGGACTAGGGTACCAGATACGCAGTATTTT
TRBV4-2,NA,TRBJ2-4,NA,CASSQDVGPRLAKNIQYF,TGTGCCAGCAGCCAAGATGTCGGGCCGCGACTAGCCAAAAACATTCAGTACTTC
TRBV9,once,TRBJ2-2,NA,CASSIDWDFTGELFF,TGTGCCAGCAGCATCGACTGGGATTTCACCGGGGAGCTGTTTTTT
TRBV5-6,NA,TRBJ2-7,NA,CASSLRHSHYEQYF,TGTGCCAGCAGCTTACGACACAGCCACTACGAGCAGTACTTC
TRBV5-8,NA,TRBJ2-1,NA,CASSYRTRMDNEQFF,TGTGCCAGCAGCTACAGAACAAGGATGGACAATGAGCAGTTCTTC
TRBV14,once,TRBJ1-6,NA,CASSQRGAGSPLHF,TGTGCCAGCAGCCAAAGGGGGGCCGGTTCACCCCTCCACTTT
TRBV27,NA,TRBJ1-1,TRBD1,CASSLLPGGNTEAFF,TGTGCCAGCAGTTTACTCCCAGGGGGGAACACTGAAGCTTTCTTT
TRBV19,NA,TRBJ1-5,NA,CASMATSNQPQHF,TGTGCCAGTATGGCCACGAGCAATCAGCCCCAGCATTTT
TRBV6-1,NA,TRBJ2-7,NA,CASSERSVHEQYF,TGTGCCAGCAGTGAAAGAAGTGTCCACGAGCAGTACTTC
TRBV5-4,NA,TRBJ2-7,TRBD2,CASSFRTSPHEQYF,TGTGCCAGCAGCTTCAGGACTAGCCCCCACGAGCAGTACTTC
TRBV28,NA,TRBJ2-5,NA,CASSLGGAQQETQYF,TGTGCCAGCAGTTTGGGGGGAGCTCAACAAGAGACCCAGTACTTC
TRBV27,NA,TRBJ1-1,TRBD1,CASSFLFGTGSGTEAFF,TGTGCCAGCAGTTTCCTTTTTGGGACAGGGTCAGGCACTGAAGCTTTCTTT
TRBV2,NA,TRBJ2-1,TRBD1,CASRAHVTGASNNEQFF,TGTGCCAGCAGGGCGCATGTGACAGGGGCTTCGAACAATGAGCAGTTCTTC